A selection of T cell receptor beta chains follows, all from one sample in a study of blood T cell repertoires in COVID-19. Profiling relied on immunoSEQ multiplex PCR, and the TCRdb table lists in-frame clones only, not all of them. The table lists under 250,000 clones, approximately 83% of them singletons, with approximately 9.1% in the top ten. The specimen was peripheral blood. These TCRs come from an elderly man with acute or convalescent COVID-19. Each CDR3 is given with its conserved first and last residue.

v_gene	j_gene	CDR3aa
TRBV19	TRBJ2-3	CASSMAGTIITQYF
TRBV2	TRBJ2-2	CASKRQVANTGELFF
TRBV2	TRBJ1-6	CASSPTDRPSTPLHF
TRBV5-1	TRBJ2-3	CASSLALDTQYF
TRBV18	TRBJ1-3	CASSPRQSSSGNTIYF
TRBV28	TRBJ2-3	CASRILASGLLSTDTQYF
TRBV5-6	TRBJ2-5	CASRLGTGVQETQYF
TRBV2	TRBJ2-7	CASSGPGQGLSYEQYF
TRBV19	TRBJ1-2	CASSAGRGYTF
TRBV7-2	TRBJ2-1	CASSLDSGRPYNEQFF
TRBV6-4	TRBJ2-2	CASSRTGGELFF
TRBV19	TRBJ2-1	CASSPRSRGLAGAGGSNEQFF
TRBV2	TRBJ2-1	CASTAGGHHEQFF
TRBV7-9	TRBJ2-7	CASTAPGQGYEQYF
TRBV19	TRBJ2-5	CASSPSLPGQGAQETQYF
TRBV11-3	TRBJ2-7	CASSQDRVFYEQYF
TRBV9	TRBJ2-3	CASSLQASTDTQYF
TRBV2	TRBJ1-2	CASSEILGESWRNYGYTF
TRBV10-2	TRBJ2-1	CASSEEVSYNEQFF
TRBV7-9	TRBJ2-7	CASSKDSSYEQYF
TRBV9	TRBJ2-2	CASSPRQNTGELFF
TRBV10-1	TRBJ1-5	CASRYGTGGRKRCQPQHF
TRBV9	TRBJ2-3	CASSVGWIRATDTQYF
TRBV9	TRBJ2-2	CASSAYRGWGGELFF
TRBV10-3	TRBJ2-6	CAISFPTRSGANVLTF
TRBV11-2	TRBJ2-1	CASSTLRGRTRNEQFF
TRBV20-1	TRBJ1-2	CSARGGHGYTF
TRBV2	TRBJ1-2	CASSEAGARGYGYTF
TRBV28	TRBJ1-4	CASSPGLLNEKLFF
TRBV18	TRBJ1-2	CASSEQGARGYTF
TRBV9	TRBJ2-5	CASSVVGTSGYETQYF
TRBV11-2	TRBJ2-3	CAGGGPGDTQYF
TRBV7-8	TRBJ2-7	CASSLTDSSGRSYEQYF
TRBV18	TRBJ2-1	CASSPEQDSYNEQFF
TRBV7-9	TRBJ1-6	CASSRGTGSTRGSPLHF
TRBV6-1	TRBJ1-6	CASSERGYSYNSPLHF
TRBV19	TRBJ2-3	CASSIDPSGGRGTQYF
TRBV19	TRBJ2-3	CASSEKQGNTQYF
TRBV28	TRBJ1-5	CASSLLAASQPQHF
TRBV21-1	TRBJ2-1	CASTAGTSGNSSYNEQFF
TRBV7-2	TRBJ2-1	CASGLMSGAFNEQFF
TRBV28	TRBJ2-1	CASNGAEQFF
TRBV21-1	TRBJ2-5	CASSSPGLAGGPLYQETQYF
TRBV29-1	TRBJ1-1	CSVDRLGGTGGAFF
TRBV7-6	TRBJ1-1	CASSLAGAGGHMNTEAFF
TRBV20-1	TRBJ2-7	CSASIAGGPYEQYF
TRBV10-3	TRBJ2-1	CAISEWGAGAHNEQFF
TRBV28	TRBJ1-6	CASSFLRQSYPYYNSPLHF
TRBV2	TRBJ2-2	CASSSWTGGYTGELFF
TRBV5-8	TRBJ1-6	CASSEIDRGDNSPLHF